The 8 T cell receptor beta chains listed next were all sequenced from one sample in a study of Graves' ophthalmopathy and Graves' hyperthyroidism. Amplifying from RNA transcripts, the study obtained TCR beta CDR3 regions. Investigators did first-round RT-PCR with HTBI primers, then second-round multiplex PCR. Using its own MiXCR run on the multiplex PCR reads, TCRdb lists one record per CDR3 protein. The sample consists of around 1.1 million distinct CDR3 sequences, about two fifths of them appearing once. Source material: peripheral blood or thyroid tissue (not recorded which). The receptors stem from an adult man with Graves' hyperthyroidism.

In regard to this clonotype: A junction boundary mismatches the germline segment, possibly from a read error. The gene calls are TRBV7-2 and TRBJ1-2; D is possibly TRBD1 (6 bases). CDR3 length equals 11 residues. Per germline, CDR1 SGHTA and CDR2 FQGNSA. This chain's CDR3 is CASSSIQGSTF. The CDR3 nucleotides are TGTGCCAGCAGCTCGATACAGGGCTCCACCTTC.

This chain joins TRBV28 and TRBJ1-2; 7 positions match TRBD1. J gave up 7 bases and V 11 bases, and 13 bases lay outside the gene matches. There are 13 residues in the CDR3. CDR1 and CDR2 (germline): MDHEN, SYDVKM. CDR3 sequence (DNA): TGTGCCGGGGGGGACAGTTGGTCCTTTGGCTACACCTTC. It codes for CAGGDSWSFGYTF.

Ten or more counts support this clonotype. The rearrangement joins TRBV24-1 to TRBJ2-2; weak D call: TRBD1 (6 bases). V lost 9 bases, J lost 2 bases, and 9 bases lay in between. Looked up from germline, CDR1 is KGHDR and CDR2 is SFDVKD. The CDR3 consists of 13 residues. The CDR3 sequence is CATGDKNTGELFF. CDR3 sequence (DNA): TGTGCCACCGGGGACAAAAACACCGGGGAGCTGTTTTTT.

This clonotype occurred many times. The chain has TRBV29-1 and TRBJ2-7; maybe TRBD1 (5 bases). Trimming shortened V by 5 bases and J by 3 bases, and 8 bases separated the two germline ends. This CDR3 has 11 amino acids. CDR1 SQVTM and CDR2 ANQGSEA come from the germline V gene. The CDR3 nucleotides read TGCAGCGTTTACGACAGCTACGAGCAGTACTTC. Amino acid sequence: CSVYDSYEQYF.

The chain joins TRBV7-6 to TRBJ2-5, with 10 bases aligning to TRBD1. Trimming at V came to 0 bases and at J to 7 bases, leaving 8 bases not matched to a gene. This CDR3 has 16 amino acids. The germline CDR1 and CDR2 sequences are SGHVS and FNYEAQ. The CDR3 reads CASSLAGTGALGTQYF. In DNA, the CDR3 is TGTGCCAGCAGCTTAGCCGGGACAGGGGCACTAGGGACCCAGTACTTC.

This chain links TRBV10-3 with TRBJ2-7; TRBD2 aligns across 15 bases. CDR3 length: 18 residues. Unmatched junction bases numbered 10, after V lost 6 bases and J lost 1 base. The germline V gene encodes CDR1 ENHRY and CDR2 SYGVKD. The CDR3 coding sequence is TGTGCCATCAGCGGGACTAGCGGGGGGCTTCGGGGGTCCTACGAGCAGTACTTC. Encoded protein: CAISGTSGGLRGSYEQYF.

The genes are TRBV10-3 and TRBJ2-5; possibly TRBD1 for D (5 bases). Trimming stripped 5 bases from V and 2 bases from J, with 15 bases between. The CDR3 loop spans 15 amino acids. CDR1 ENHRY and CDR2 SYGVKD come from the germline V gene. CDR3: CAISPVRGGQETQYF. The DNA of the CDR3 is TGTGCCATCAGTCCGGTTAGGGGTGGTCAAGAGACCCAGTACTTC.

This clonotype has at least ten counts. This chain uses TRBV7-8 with TRBJ2-5, with unresolved D. Germline loops: CDR1 SGHVS, CDR2 FQNEAQ. This CDR3 comprises 14 residues. Trimming removed 7 bases from V and 1 base from J, with 13 bases in between. The CDR3 coding sequence is TGTGCCAGCACCGCATCGAACTCCCAAGAGACCCAGTACTTC. It codes for CASTASNSQETQYF.